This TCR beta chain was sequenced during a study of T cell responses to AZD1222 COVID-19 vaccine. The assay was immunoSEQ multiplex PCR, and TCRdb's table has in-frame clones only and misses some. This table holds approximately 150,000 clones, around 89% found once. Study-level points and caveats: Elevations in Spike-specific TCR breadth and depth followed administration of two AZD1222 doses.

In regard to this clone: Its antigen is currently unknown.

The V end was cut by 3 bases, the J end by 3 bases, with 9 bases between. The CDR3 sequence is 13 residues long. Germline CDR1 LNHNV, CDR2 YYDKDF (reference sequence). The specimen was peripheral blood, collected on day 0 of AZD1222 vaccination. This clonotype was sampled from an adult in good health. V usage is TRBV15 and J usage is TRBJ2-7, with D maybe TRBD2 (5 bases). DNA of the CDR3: TGTGCCACCAGCAGGGGAGTTCGCTACGAGCAGTACTTC. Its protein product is CATSRGVRYEQYF.